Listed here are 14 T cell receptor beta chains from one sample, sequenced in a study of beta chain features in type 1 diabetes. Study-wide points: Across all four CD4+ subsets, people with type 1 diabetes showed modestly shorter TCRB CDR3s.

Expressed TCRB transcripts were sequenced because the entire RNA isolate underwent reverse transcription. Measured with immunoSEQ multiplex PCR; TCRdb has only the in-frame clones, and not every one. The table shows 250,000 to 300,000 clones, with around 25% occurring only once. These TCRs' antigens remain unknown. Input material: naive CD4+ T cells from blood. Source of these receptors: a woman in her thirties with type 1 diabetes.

CDR3 residues: CASSPQREGNNEQFF. The DNA of the CDR3 is TGTGCCAGCAGCCCCCAGCGGGAGGGTAACAATGAGCAGTTCTTC. The genes are TRBV9 and TRBJ2-1; 10 bases map to TRBD2. This CDR3 is built from 15 residues. With 4 bases clipped from V and 5 bases from J, the junction kept 6 bases outside the gene matches. The germline V gene has CDR1 SGDLS and CDR2 YYNGEE. The full variable domain, rest sourced from reference TRBV9 and TRBJ2-1, is DSGVTQTPKHLITATGQRVTLRCSPRSGDLSVYWYQQSLDQGLQFLIQYYNGEERAKGNILERFSAQQFPDLHSELNLSSLELGDSALYFCASSPQREGNNEQFFGPGTRLTVL.

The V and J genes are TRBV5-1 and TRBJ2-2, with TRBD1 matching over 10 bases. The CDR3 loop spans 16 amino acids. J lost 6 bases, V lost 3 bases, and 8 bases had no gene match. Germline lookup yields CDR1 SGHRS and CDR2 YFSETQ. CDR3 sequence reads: CASSSPGQGFAGELFF. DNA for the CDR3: TGCGCCAGCAGCTCCCCGGGACAGGGGTTCGCCGGGGAGCTGTTTTTT.

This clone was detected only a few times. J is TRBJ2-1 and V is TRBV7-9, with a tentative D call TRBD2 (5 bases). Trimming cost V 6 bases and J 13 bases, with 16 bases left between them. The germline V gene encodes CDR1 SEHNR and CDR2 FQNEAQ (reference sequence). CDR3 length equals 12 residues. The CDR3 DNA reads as TGTGCCAGCAGTTCTAGCCAAGAGGTACAGTTCTTC. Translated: CASSSSQEVQFF. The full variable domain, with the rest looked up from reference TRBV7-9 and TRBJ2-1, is DTGVSQNPRHKITKRGQNVTFRCDPISEHNRLYWYRQTLGQGPEFLTYFQNEAQLEKSRLLSDRFSAERPKGSFSTLEIQRTEQGDSAMYLCASSSSQEVQFFGPGTRLTVL.

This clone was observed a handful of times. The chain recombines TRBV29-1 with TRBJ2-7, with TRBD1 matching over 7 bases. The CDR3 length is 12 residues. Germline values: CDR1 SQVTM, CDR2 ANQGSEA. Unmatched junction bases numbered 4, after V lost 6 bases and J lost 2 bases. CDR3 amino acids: CSVGDRPYEQYF. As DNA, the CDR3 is TGCAGCGTGGGGGACAGACCCTACGAGCAGTACTTC.

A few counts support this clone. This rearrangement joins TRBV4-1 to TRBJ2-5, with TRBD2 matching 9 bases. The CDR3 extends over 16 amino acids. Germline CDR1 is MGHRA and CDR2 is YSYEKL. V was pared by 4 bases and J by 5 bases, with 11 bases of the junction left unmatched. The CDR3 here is CASSLLGLAKRETQYF. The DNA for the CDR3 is TGCGCCAGCAGCCTACTCGGACTAGCGAAACGGGAGACCCAGTACTTC.

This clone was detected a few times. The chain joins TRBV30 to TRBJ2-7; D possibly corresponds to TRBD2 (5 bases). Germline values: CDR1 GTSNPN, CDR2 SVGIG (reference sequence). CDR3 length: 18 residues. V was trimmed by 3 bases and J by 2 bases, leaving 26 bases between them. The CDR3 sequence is CAWSDPLGGSGRTYEQYF. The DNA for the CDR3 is TGTGCCTGGAGCGACCCCCTAGGAGGTAGTGGCAGGACCTACGAGCAGTACTTC.

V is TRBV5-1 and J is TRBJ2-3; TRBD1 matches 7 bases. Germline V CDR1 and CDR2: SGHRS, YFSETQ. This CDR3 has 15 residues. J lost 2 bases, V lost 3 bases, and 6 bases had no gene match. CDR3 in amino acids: CASSSGQEYTDTQYF. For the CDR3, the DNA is TGCGCCAGCAGCTCCGGACAGGAGTACACAGATACGCAGTATTTT.

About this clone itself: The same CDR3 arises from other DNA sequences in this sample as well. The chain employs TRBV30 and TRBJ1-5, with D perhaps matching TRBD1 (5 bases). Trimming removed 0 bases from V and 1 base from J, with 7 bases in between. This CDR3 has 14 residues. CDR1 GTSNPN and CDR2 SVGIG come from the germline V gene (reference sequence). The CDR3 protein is CAWSVQGSNQPQHF. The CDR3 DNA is TGTGCCTGGAGTGTTCAGGGAAGCAATCAGCCCCAGCATTTT.

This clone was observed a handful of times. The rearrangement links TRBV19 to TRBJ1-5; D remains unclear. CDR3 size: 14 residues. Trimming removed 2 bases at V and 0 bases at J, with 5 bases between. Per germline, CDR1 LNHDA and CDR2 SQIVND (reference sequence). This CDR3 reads CASSINHSNQPQHF. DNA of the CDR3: TGTGCCAGTAGTATAAATCATAGCAATCAGCCCCAGCATTTT.

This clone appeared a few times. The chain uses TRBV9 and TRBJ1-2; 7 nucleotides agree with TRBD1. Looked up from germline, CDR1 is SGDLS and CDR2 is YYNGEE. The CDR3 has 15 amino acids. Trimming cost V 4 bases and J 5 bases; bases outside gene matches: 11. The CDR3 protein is CASSSDGQAKYGYTF. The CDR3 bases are TGTGCCAGCAGCTCGGACGGACAGGCGAAATATGGCTACACCTTC.

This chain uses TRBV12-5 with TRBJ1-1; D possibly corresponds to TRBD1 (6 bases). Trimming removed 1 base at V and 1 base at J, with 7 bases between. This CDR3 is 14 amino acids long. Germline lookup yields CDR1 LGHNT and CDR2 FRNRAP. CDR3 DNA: TGTGCTAGTGGTTTGGGGGGACAGAACACTGAAGCTTTCTTT. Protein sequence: CASGLGGQNTEAFF. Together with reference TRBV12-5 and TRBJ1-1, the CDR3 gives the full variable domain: DARVTQTPRHKVTEMGQEVTMRCQPILGHNTVFWYRQTMMQGLELLAYFRNRAPLDDSGMPKDRFSAEMPDATLATLKIQPSEPRDSAVYFCASGLGGQNTEAFFGQGTRLTVV.

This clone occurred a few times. The CDR3 here is CASSFPPRESKQYF. In DNA form, the CDR3 reads TGTGCCAGCAGCTTCCCCCCCAGGGAATCTAAGCAGTACTTC. The V and J genes are TRBV11-2 and TRBJ2-7; D may be TRBD1 (5 bases). This CDR3 has 14 residues. Trimming shortened V by 3 bases and J by 8 bases, and 17 bases separated the two germline ends. Germline lookup yields CDR1 SGHAT and CDR2 FQNNGV.

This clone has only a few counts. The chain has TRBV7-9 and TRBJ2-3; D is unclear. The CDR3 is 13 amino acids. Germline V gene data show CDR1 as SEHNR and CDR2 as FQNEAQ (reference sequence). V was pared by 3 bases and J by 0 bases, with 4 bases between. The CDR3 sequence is CASSFVSTDTQYF. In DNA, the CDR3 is TGTGCCAGCAGCTTCGTTAGCACAGATACGCAGTATTTT.

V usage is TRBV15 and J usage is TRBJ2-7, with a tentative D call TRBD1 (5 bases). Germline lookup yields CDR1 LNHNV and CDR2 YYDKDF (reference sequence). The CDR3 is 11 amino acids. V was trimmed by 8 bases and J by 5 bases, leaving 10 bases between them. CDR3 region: CATHQGDEQYF. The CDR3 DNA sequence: TGTGCCACCCATCAGGGCGACGAGCAGTACTTC.